The 26 T cell receptor beta chains below come from one sample, sequenced in a study of neurological immune-mediated disorders. MiXCR, applied by TCRdb to the 5' RACE reads, yields one record per CDR3 protein. The sample has more than 15,000 distinct CDR3 sequences; around 3.4% are singletons. The sequenced sample consisted of CD8+ T cells from blood. The receptor source for this set is a woman aged 40 to 50 in good health.

The sample holds many counts of this clonotype. The CDR3: CASSPRDREAETQYF. The CDR3 region has the DNA TGTGCCAGCAGTCCTCGGGACAGGGAGGCAGAGACCCAGTACTTC. The chain carries TRBV27 and TRBJ2-5, with 9 bases aligning to TRBD1. Germline V gene sequence: CDR1 MNHEY, CDR2 SMNVEV (reference sequence). The junction had 8 bases not matched to a gene; V was cut back by 5 bases and J by 4 bases. This CDR3 is 15 amino acids long.

This clonotype was counted at least ten times. The chain links TRBV4-2 to TRBJ1-4; perhaps TRBD1 as D (6 bases). The germline gives CDR1 LGHNA, CDR2 YNFKEQ. V was trimmed by 4 bases and J by 0 bases, leaving 12 bases between them. The CDR3 has 16 residues. The DNA for the CDR3 is TGTGCCAGCAGCCCTGCCGGACAGACAACTAATGAAAAACTGTTTTTT. It codes for CASSPAGQTTNEKLFF.

This clonotype was observed many times. This chain joins TRBV7-2 and TRBJ2-4; D gene ambiguous. With 3 bases removed from V and 9 bases from J, the gap between germline ends came to 15 bases. Per the germline V gene, CDR1 is SGHTA and CDR2 is FQGNSA. The CDR3 runs 14 residues. The DNA of the CDR3 is TGTGCCAGCAGCTTTGGGAACAGAGGCGTCATTCAGTACTTC. Its protein product is CASSFGNRGVIQYF.

At least ten counts were recorded for this clonotype. Here the CDR3 reads CASSFPRGDNQPQHF. CDR3 bases: TGTGCCAGCAGTTTCCCAAGGGGGGACAATCAGCCCCAGCATTTT. V and J are TRBV28 and TRBJ1-5, with TRBD1 as a possible D gene (6 bases). V shed 3 bases and J shed 3 bases, with 12 bases lying between them. The CDR3 is made up of 15 amino acids. CDR1 is MDHEN, CDR2 SYDVKM, per germline.

This clonotype appeared many times. This chain uses TRBV27 with TRBJ2-7; 8 bases are a match to TRBD1. This CDR3 comprises 16 residues. V lost 5 bases and J lost 3; bases outside the gene matches: 12. Per germline, CDR1 MNHEY and CDR2 SMNVEV (reference sequence). Written as DNA, the CDR3 is TGTGCCAGCAGTATGCGGGACAGGCAAACCTACTACGAGCAGTACTTC. This gives the protein CASSMRDRQTYYEQYF.

The CDR3 sequence is CASSPPHGQTYEQYF. In DNA form, the CDR3 reads TGTGCCAGCTCACCGCCCCACGGACAGACCTACGAGCAGTACTTC. The chain uses TRBV18 and TRBJ2-7, with D perhaps TRBD1 (6 bases). CDR3 length: 15 amino acids. Germline V gene data show CDR1 as KGHSH and CDR2 as LQKENI. Trimming took off 3 bases at V and 2 bases at J, with 14 bases between the two ends.

This clonotype came up many times. The chain is built from TRBV20-1 and TRBJ2-3, with D possibly being TRBD1 or TRBD2 (5 bases each). From germline, CDR1 is DFQATT and CDR2 SNEGSKA (reference sequence). Trimming took off 4 bases at V and 2 bases at J, with 22 bases between the two ends. The CDR3 spans 17 residues. The CDR3, as DNA: TGCAGTGCTAACCATTCCCCCCGGGGCCGTTACACAGATACGCAGTATTTT. Its translation: CSANHSPRGRYTDTQYF.

This clonotype showed up many times. In DNA, the CDR3 is TGTGCCAGCAGTTCGAAGGGATACGACTCCTACAATGAGCAGTTCTTC. Translation gives CASSSKGYDSYNEQFF. The gene calls are TRBV6-6 and TRBJ2-1; D ambiguous. This CDR3 region has 16 residues. The germline gives CDR1 MNHNY, CDR2 SVGAGI (reference sequence). Trimming shortened V by 4 bases and J by 0 bases, and 13 bases separated the two germline ends.

This clonotype was seen many times. The rearrangement joins TRBV28 to TRBJ1-1; unclear D gene. This CDR3 contains 19 residues. V was trimmed by 3 bases and J by 0 bases, leaving 23 bases between them. Germline V gene data show CDR1 as MDHEN and CDR2 as SYDVKM. The CDR3 DNA sequence: TGTGCCAGCAGTTTGCCCCGTCCCCCAGCAGCCGATTTGAACACTGAAGCTTTCTTT. Translated, it gives CASSLPRPPAADLNTEAFF.

Ten or more counts support this clonotype. The chain employs TRBV13 and TRBJ2-2, with TRBD1 matching 10 bases. Germline assignment: CDR1 PRHDT and CDR2 FYEKMQ (reference sequence). The CDR3 has 16 residues. V trimming: 5 bases; J trimming: 4 bases; junction bases outside the gene matches: 7. The CDR3 DNA reads as TGTGCCAGCAGCGGCCGGGACAGGGGCATCACCGGGGAGCTGTTTTTT. Its protein is CASSGRDRGITGELFF.

This clonotype is termed medium-sized. The J gene is TRBJ1-4, the V gene TRBV3-1; no reliable D call. This CDR3 comprises 14 residues. CDR1 is LGHDT and CDR2 is YNNKEL in the germline V gene (reference sequence). V was shortened by 1 base and J by 8 bases, with 11 bases between the two germline ends. CDR3 coding DNA: TGTGCCAGCAGCCAAGGGCAGCGCAACGAAAAACTGTTTTTT. Its protein is CASSQGQRNEKLFF.

This clonotype was found many times. The V gene is TRBV6-5, the J gene TRBJ2-5; D remains ambiguous. The CDR3 contains 14 residues. V shed 2 bases and J shed 4 bases, with 11 bases lying between them. The V gene's germline CDR1 is MNHEY and CDR2 SVGAGI. CDR3 residues: CASSYGTQGETQYF. CDR3 DNA sequence: TGTGCCAGCAGTTACGGCACTCAAGGAGAGACCCAGTACTTC.

The chain has TRBV27 and TRBJ2-7; TRBD1 matches 9 bases. CDR3 length equals 13 residues. The germline CDR1 and CDR2 sequences are MNHEY and SMNVEV (reference sequence). With 5 bases clipped from V and 6 bases from J, the junction kept 5 bases outside the gene matches. The CDR3 nucleotides read TGTGCCAGCAGTCTCTGGACAGGGGCCGAGCAGTACTTC. Translating it yields CASSLWTGAEQYF.

Relative to its sample, this clonotype is medium-sized. The chain has TRBV28 and TRBJ2-6, with TRBD2 identical over 8 bases. The CDR3 runs 17 residues. Germline-derived CDR1 and CDR2 are MDHEN and SYDVKM. The V segment lost 2 bases and the J segment 0 bases; nucleotides outside the gene matches: 3. CDR3 loop: CASSLETSVSGANVLTF. DNA for the CDR3: TGTGCCAGCAGTTTAGAGACTAGCGTCTCTGGGGCCAACGTCCTGACTTTC.

This clonotype came up many times. V gene TRBV6-2 or TRBV6-3 combines with J gene TRBJ2-5, with a possible D match to TRBD1 (6 bases). The CDR3 has 17 amino acids. The V gene's germline CDR1 is MNHEY and CDR2 SVGEGT. Between the trimmed V and J ends, which lost 2 bases and 5 bases, there was a span of 21 bases. The CDR3 bases are TGTGCCAGCAGTTACCCATGGCAGGGGCCGAGTTCGGAGACCCAGTACTTC. Amino acids: CASSYPWQGPSSETQYF.

At least ten counts were recorded for this clonotype. V and J are TRBV6-6 and TRBJ2-7, with 13 bases that match TRBD2. V gave up 2 bases and J gave up 3 bases; unmatched junction bases: 10. The CDR3 is 18 residues long. Looked up from germline, CDR1 is MNHNY and CDR2 is SVGAGI (reference sequence). The CDR3 region has the DNA TGTGCCAGCAGTTACACAAATCCGGGACTAGCGGGGTACTACGAGCAGTACTTC. Translating it yields CASSYTNPGLAGYYEQYF.

This clonotype appeared many times. The chain recombines TRBV11-2 with TRBJ1-1, with D perhaps matching TRBD1 (6 bases). This CDR3 has 14 residues. The V end was cut by 5 bases, the J end by 1 base, with 11 bases between. From germline, CDR1 is SGHAT and CDR2 FQNNGV. CDR3: CASSRGGPNTEAFF. CDR3 bases: TGTGCCAGCAGCCGCGGGGGGCCGAACACTGAAGCTTTCTTT.

This clonotype was seen repeatedly, ten times or more. The chain links TRBV14 to TRBJ2-5; TRBD2 agrees at 10 bases. The germline V gene has CDR1 SGHDN and CDR2 FVKESK. V lost 3 bases, J lost 5 bases, and 3 bases stayed unmatched. This CDR3 is 14 amino acids long. The CDR3 nucleotides are TGTGCCAGCAGCCAGCGGACTAGCGGCGAGACCCAGTACTTC. As protein: CASSQRTSGETQYF.

This clonotype was seen at least ten times. V and J are TRBV11-2 and TRBJ2-5; D unresolved. The V end lost 6 bases, the J end lost 3 bases, and 14 bases lay between the germline ends. Germline V gene sequence: CDR1 SGHAT, CDR2 FQNNGV. CDR3 length equals 14 residues. CDR3 sequence: CASRPYSLEETQYF. The CDR3 DNA follows: TGTGCCAGCAGGCCTTATAGTCTAGAAGAGACCCAGTACTTC.

This clonotype was found many times. V is TRBV28 and J is TRBJ1-2; 8 nucleotides line up with TRBD1. The CDR3 is made up of 14 amino acids. V shed 0 bases and J 6 bases; nucleotides not matched to a gene: 3. The V gene's germline CDR1 is MDHEN and CDR2 SYDVKM. The CDR3 DNA reads as TGTGCCAGCAGTTTATGGGACAGGGACGATGGCTACACCTTC. Translation gives CASSLWDRDDGYTF.

This clonotype was counted at least ten times. The V gene is TRBV3-1, the J gene TRBJ2-2, with 8 positions matching TRBD1. The CDR3 is made up of 17 amino acids. After removal of 0 bases from V and 0 bases from J, the junction contained 3 bases not matched to a gene. The germline gives CDR1 LGHDT, CDR2 YNNKEL (reference sequence). The CDR3 sequence: CASSQEGQEPNTGELFF. DNA for the CDR3: TGTGCCAGCAGCCAAGAGGGACAGGAACCGAACACCGGGGAGCTGTTTTTT.

This clonotype came up many times. The chain couples TRBV29-1 to TRBJ2-2, with D possibly matching TRBD1 (6 bases). The CDR3 extends over 12 amino acids. The germline gives CDR1 SQVTM, CDR2 ANQGSEA. V lost 2 bases, J lost 7 bases, and 8 bases lay in between. The CDR3 region has the DNA TGCAGCGTTGAACTAGGGGGCGGGGAGCTGTTTTTT. Amino acid sequence: CSVELGGGELFF.

The CDR3 is CASSYSGGDYNEQFF. DNA for the CDR3: TGTGCCAGCAGCTATAGCGGGGGGGATTACAATGAGCAGTTCTTC. V and J are TRBV6-6 and TRBJ2-1; TRBD2 matches at 11 bases. Trimming at V came to 6 bases and at J to 4 bases, leaving 5 bases not matched to a gene. The germline V gene encodes CDR1 MNHNY and CDR2 SVGAGI (reference sequence). CDR3 length equals 15 residues.

This clonotype was picked up many times. V usage is TRBV27 and J usage is TRBJ2-2; TRBD2 agrees at 7 bases. V was pared by 5 bases and J by 1 base, with 1 base of the junction left unmatched. The CDR3 loop spans 14 amino acids. CDR1 and CDR2 (germline): MNHEY, SMNVEV (reference sequence). DNA for the CDR3: TGTGCCAGCAGTGTAGCGGGGAACACCGGGGAGCTGTTTTTT. It is translated as CASSVAGNTGELFF.

There are many counts of this clonotype. The V and J genes are TRBV6-2 or TRBV6-3 and TRBJ2-7, with D perhaps matching TRBD2 (7 bases). Germline values: CDR1 MNHEY, CDR2 SVGEGT. Trimming took off 7 bases at V and 7 bases at J, with 20 bases between the two ends. The CDR3 contains 14 residues. The CDR3, as DNA: TGTGCCAGCACCCTCTCTCCGGAGGGGGGGGAGCAGTACTTC. Translated, it gives CASTLSPEGGEQYF.

This clonotype was recorded at least ten times. The rearrangement uses TRBV28 and TRBJ1-5; D gene ambiguous. The CDR3 is 15 residues long. Germline V gene sequence: CDR1 MDHEN, CDR2 SYDVKM. Trimming cost V 6 bases and J 0 bases, with 12 bases left between them. CDR3 sequence: CASSPMDFSNQPQHF. CDR3 bases: TGTGCCAGCAGCCCAATGGACTTTAGCAATCAGCCCCAGCATTTT.